This note documents a single TCR beta chain sequence. Its antigen remains unidentified. Prepared libraries of TCR beta cDNA carried unique molecular identifiers. TCRdb reprocessed the PCR reads with MiXCR, giving one entry per CDR3 protein. Among under 900,000 distinct CDR3 sequences listed, around 50% were seen once. The entry originates in a study of post-analysis software for immune sequencing data. Background on the study: As for disease course, relapsing-remitting, secondary progressive and progressive-relapsing multiple sclerosis were all included.

V was trimmed by 4 bases and J by 4 bases, leaving 13 bases between them. Germline CDR1 and CDR2: SQVTM and ANQGSEA. This CDR3 region has 13 residues. General observations from the study: For normalized Chao1 diversity, multiple sclerosis patients scored significantly lower than controls did. By F measure, samples from a shared preparation batch strongly co-clustered. Among roughly five TRBV segments more frequent in patients than controls were TRBV5-6, TRBV5-1 and TRBV20-1.

The receptor was derived from a girl aged 5-17 years with multiple sclerosis. The chain joins TRBV29-1 to TRBJ1-1; TRBD1 is a possible D gene (6 bases). The specimen sequenced was blood. CDR3 in amino acids: CSVGRDTGTEAFF. The CDR3, as DNA: TGCAGCGTTGGCCGGGACACAGGCACTGAAGCTTTCTTT.